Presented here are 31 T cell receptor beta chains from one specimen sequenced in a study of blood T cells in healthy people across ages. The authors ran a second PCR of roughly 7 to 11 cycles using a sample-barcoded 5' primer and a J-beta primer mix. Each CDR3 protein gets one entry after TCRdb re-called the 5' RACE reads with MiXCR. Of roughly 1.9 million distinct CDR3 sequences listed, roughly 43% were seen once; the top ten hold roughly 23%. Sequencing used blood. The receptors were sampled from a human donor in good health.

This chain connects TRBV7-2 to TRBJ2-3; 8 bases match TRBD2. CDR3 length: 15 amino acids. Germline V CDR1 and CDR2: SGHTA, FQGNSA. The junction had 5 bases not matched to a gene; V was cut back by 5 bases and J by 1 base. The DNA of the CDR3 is TGTGCCAGCAGCAGAGTGACTAGCGGCACAGATACGCAGTATTTT. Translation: CASSRVTSGTDTQYF.

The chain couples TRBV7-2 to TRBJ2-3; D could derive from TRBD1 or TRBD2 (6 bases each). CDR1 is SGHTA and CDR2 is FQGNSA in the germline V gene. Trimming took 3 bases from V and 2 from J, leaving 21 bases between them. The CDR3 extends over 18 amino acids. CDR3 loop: CASSLRPVGGQVTDTQYF. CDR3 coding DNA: TGTGCCAGCAGCTTGCGGCCTGTTGGGGGGCAGGTCACAGATACGCAGTATTTT.

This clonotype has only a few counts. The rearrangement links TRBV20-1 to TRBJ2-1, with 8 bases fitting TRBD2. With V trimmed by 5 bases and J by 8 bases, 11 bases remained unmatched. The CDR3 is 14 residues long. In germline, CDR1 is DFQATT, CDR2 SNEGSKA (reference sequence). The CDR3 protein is CSARSGGQPYEQFF. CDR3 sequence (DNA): TGCAGTGCTCGGAGCGGGGGCCAGCCCTATGAGCAGTTCTTC.

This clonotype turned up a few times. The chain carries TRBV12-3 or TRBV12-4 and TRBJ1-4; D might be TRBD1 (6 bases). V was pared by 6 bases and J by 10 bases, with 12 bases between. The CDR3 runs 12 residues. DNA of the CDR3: TGTGCCAGCAGACAGGGTGATGGAAAACTGTTTTTT. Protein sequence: CASRQGDGKLFF.

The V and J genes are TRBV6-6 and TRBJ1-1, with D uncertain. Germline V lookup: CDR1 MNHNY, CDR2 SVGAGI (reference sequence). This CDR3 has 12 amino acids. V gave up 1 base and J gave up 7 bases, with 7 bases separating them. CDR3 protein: CASSYLQVEAFF. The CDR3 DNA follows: TGTGCCAGCAGTTACTTGCAGGTTGAAGCTTTCTTT.

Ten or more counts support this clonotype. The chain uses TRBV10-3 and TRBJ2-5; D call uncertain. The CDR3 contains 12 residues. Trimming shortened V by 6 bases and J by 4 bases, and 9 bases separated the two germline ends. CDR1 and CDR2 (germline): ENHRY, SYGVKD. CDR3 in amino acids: CAISVGGETQYF. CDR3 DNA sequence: TGTGCCATCAGCGTGGGTGGAGAGACCCAGTACTTC.

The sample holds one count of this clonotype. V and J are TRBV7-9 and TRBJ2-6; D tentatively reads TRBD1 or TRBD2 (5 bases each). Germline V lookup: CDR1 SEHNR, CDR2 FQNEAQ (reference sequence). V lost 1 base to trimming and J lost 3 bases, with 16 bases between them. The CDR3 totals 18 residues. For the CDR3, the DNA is TGTGCCAGCAGCTTAGAGAGAGGGGCGAGGAATGGGGCCAACGTCCTGACTTTC. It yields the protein CASSLERGARNGANVLTF.

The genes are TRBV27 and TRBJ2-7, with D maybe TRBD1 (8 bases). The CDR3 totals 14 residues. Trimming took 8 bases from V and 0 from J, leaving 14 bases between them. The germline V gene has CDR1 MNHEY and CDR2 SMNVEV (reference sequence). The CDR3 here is CASATGGDSYEQYF. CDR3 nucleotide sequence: TGTGCCAGCGCTACAGGGGGGGACTCCTACGAGCAGTACTTC.

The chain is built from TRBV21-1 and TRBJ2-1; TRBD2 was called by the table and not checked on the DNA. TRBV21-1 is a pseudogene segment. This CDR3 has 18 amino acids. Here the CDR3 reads CAIVGAVVGAGGSDEQFF. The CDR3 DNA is TGTGCCATCGTAGGTGCGGTTGTGGGAGCGGGGGGTTCGGATGAGCAGTTCTTC.

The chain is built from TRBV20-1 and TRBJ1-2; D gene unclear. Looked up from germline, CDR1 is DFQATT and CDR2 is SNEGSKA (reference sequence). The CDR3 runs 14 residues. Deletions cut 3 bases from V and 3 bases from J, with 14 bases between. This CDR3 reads CSASNPKGYYGYTF. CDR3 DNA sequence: TGCAGTGCTAGTAATCCGAAGGGCTACTATGGCTACACCTTC.

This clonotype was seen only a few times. The CDR3 is CASSLGTGAPNNEQFF. CDR3 DNA sequence: TGCGCCAGCAGCTTGGGGACAGGGGCCCCCAACAATGAGCAGTTCTTC. The V call is TRBV5-1, the J call TRBJ2-1, with TRBD1 matching 9 bases. Germline CDR1 and CDR2: SGHRS and YFSETQ. There are 16 residues in the CDR3. Unmatched junction bases numbered 6, after V lost 0 bases and J lost 5 bases.

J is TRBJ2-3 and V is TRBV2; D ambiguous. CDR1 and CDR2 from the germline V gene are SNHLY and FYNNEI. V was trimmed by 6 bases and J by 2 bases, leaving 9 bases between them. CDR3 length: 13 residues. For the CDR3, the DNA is TGTGCCAGCAGGCTGGCAACCACAGATACGCAGTATTTT. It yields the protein CASRLATTDTQYF.

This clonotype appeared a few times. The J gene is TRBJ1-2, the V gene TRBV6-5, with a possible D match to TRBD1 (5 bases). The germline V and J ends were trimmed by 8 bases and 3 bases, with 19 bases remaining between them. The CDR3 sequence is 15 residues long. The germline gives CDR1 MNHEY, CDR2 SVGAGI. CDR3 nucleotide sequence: TGTGCCAGCCAGGGACTGGATGATCTCTACTATGGCTACACCTTC. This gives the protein CASQGLDDLYYGYTF.

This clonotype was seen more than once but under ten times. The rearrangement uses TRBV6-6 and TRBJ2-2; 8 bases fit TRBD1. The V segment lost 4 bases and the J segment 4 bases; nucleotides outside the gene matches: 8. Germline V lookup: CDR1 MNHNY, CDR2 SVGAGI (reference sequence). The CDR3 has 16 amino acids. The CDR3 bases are TGTGCCAGCAGTTTGCCCCCGACAGGGGCCACCGGGGAGCTGTTTTTT. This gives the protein CASSLPPTGATGELFF.

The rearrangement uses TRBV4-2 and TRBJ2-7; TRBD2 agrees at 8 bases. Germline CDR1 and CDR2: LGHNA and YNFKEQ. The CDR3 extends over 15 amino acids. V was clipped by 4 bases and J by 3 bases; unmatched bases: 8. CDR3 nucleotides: TGTGCCAGCAGCCCCTACCTGGGACTAGTCTACGAGCAGTACTTC. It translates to CASSPYLGLVYEQYF.

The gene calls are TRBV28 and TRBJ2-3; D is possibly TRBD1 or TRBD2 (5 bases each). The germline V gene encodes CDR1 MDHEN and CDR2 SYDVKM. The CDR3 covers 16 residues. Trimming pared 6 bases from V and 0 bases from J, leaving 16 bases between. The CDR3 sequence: CASRGTGTASTDTQYF. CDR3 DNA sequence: TGTGCCAGCAGGGGAACCGGGACCGCGAGCACAGATACGCAGTATTTT.

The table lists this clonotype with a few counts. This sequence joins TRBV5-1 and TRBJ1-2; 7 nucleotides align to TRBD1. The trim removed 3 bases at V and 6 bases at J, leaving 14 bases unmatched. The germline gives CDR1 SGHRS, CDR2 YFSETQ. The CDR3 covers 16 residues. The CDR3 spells CASSSGDRLAIDGYTF. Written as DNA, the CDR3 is TGCGCCAGCAGCTCAGGGGACAGACTTGCGATAGATGGCTACACCTTC.

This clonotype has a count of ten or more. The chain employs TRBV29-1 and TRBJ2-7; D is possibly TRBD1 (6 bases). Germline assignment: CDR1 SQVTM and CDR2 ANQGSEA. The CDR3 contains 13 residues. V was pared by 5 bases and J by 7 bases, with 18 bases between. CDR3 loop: CSVSQGTLGEQYF. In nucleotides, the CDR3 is TGCAGCGTTTCACAGGGCACCCTCGGAGAGCAGTACTTC.

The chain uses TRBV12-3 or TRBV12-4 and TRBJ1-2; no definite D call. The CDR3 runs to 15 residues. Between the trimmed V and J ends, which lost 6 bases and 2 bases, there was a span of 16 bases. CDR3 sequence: CASRKRMNPNYGYTF. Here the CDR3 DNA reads TGTGCCAGCAGGAAGAGGATGAATCCAAACTATGGCTACACCTTC.

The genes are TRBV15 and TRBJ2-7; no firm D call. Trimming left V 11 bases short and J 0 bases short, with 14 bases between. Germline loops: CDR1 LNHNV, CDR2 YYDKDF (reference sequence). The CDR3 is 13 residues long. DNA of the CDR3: TGTGCCCCCGGGCGCAGCAGCTCCTACGAGCAGTACTTC. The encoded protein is CAPGRSSSYEQYF.

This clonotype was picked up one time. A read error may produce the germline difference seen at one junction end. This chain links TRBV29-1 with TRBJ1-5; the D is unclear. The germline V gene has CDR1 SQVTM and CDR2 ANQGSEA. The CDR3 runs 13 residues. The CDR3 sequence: CSVIGEVNQTQHF. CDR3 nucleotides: TGCAGCGTGATCGGGGAGGTAAATCAGACCCAGCATTTT.

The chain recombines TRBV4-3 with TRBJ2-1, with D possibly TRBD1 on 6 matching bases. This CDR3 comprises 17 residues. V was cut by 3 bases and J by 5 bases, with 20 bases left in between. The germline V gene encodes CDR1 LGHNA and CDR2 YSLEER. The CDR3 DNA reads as TGCGCCAGCAGCCAGGAACAGCGTTGGTCAGGGGACAATGAGCAGTTCTTC. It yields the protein CASSQEQRWSGDNEQFF.

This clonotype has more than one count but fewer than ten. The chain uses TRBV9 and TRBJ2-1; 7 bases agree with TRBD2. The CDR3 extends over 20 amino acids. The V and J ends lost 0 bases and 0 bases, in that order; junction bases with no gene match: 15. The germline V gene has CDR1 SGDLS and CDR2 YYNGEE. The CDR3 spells CASSVAWTPGLSSSYNEQFF. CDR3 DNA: TGTGCCAGCAGCGTAGCCTGGACACCGGGACTATCGAGCTCCTACAATGAGCAGTTCTTC.

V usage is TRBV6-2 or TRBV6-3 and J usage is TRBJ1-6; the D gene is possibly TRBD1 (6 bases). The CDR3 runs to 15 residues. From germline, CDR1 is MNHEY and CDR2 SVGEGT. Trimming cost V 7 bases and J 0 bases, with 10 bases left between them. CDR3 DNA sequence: TGTGCCAGCACCGGACAGAGCTCCTATAATTCACCCCTCCACTTT. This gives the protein CASTGQSSYNSPLHF.

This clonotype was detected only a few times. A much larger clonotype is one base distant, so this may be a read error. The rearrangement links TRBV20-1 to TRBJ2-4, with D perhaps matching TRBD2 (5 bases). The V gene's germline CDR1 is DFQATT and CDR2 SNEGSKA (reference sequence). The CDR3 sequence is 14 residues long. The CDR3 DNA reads TGCAATCCCAGGTCCCCCTCAGAGGGAAGCATTCAGTACTTC. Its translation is CNPRSPSEGSIQYF.

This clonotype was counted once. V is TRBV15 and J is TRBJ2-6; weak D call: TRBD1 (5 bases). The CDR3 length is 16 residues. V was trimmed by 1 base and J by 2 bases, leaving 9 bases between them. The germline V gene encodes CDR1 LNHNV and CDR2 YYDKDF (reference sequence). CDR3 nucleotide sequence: TGTGCCACCAGCAGAGGTCAGGGAACTGGGGCCAACGTCCTGACTTTC. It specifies CATSRGQGTGANVLTF.

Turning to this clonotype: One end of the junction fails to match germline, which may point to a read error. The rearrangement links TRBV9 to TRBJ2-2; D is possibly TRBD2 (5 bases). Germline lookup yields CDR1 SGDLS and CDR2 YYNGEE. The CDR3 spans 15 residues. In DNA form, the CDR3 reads TGTGCCAACAGCGGTCGCCGGGCCCCCAACAGGGAGCTGTTTTTT. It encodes CANSGRRAPNRELFF.

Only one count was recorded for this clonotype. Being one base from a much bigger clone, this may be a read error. This CDR3 reads CSVGGLPDQYEQYF. CDR3 DNA: TGCAGCGTAGGAGGTCTTCCGGACCAATACGAGCAGTACTTC. The J gene is TRBJ2-4, the V gene TRBV29-1; a weak D match, TRBD2 (5 bases). The J call may not be correct, given that the DNA end is closer to TRBJ2-7. This CDR3 spans 14 amino acids. Per germline, CDR1 SQVTM and CDR2 ANQGSEA.

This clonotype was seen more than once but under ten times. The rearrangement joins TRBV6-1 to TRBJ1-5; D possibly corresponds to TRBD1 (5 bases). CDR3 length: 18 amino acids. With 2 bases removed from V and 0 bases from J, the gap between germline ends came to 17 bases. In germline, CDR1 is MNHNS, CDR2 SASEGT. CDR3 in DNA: TGTGCCAGCAGTGAACCTAGGGACCGACGTTATAGCAATCAGCCCCAGCATTTT. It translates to CASSEPRDRRYSNQPQHF.

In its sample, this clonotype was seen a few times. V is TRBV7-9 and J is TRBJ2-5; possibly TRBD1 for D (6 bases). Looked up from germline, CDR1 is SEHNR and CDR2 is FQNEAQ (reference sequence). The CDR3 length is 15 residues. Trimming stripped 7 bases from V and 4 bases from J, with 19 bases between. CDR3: CASNLYQGMRETQYF. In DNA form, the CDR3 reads TGTGCCAGCAACCTCTATCAGGGGATGAGAGAGACCCAGTACTTC. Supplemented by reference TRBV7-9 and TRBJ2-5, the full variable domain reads DTGVSQNPRHKITKRGQNVTFRCDPISEHNRLYWYRQTLGQGPEFLTYFQNEAQLEKSRLLSDRFSAERPKGSFSTLEIQRTEQGDSAMYLCASNLYQGMRETQYFGPGTRLLVL.

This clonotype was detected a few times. The CDR3 DNA sequence: TGCGCCAGCAGCCAAGACCCTTTAAATCAGCCCCAGCATTTT. Its translation: CASSQDPLNQPQHF. V usage is TRBV4-3 and J usage is TRBJ1-5; D ambiguous. CDR3 length: 14 residues. Germline assignment: CDR1 LGHNA and CDR2 YSLEER. V was trimmed by 0 bases and J by 4 bases, leaving 7 bases between them.